This is a list of T cell receptor beta chains from one sample in a study of blood T cells in healthy people across ages. TCRdb re-called the 5' RACE reads with MiXCR, one entry per CDR3 protein. The table shows hundreds of thousands of distinct CDR3 sequences, with 45% to 70% occurring only once. Input material: blood. The receptors here all came from a man aged 35-49 years in good health. The CDR3 runs from the conserved cysteine through the conserved F or W. The D gene is left open where the match is weak. Rows may omit the clone size; those that give it use once, few, many or a size class.

J,size,length,D,V,CDR3,DNA
TRBJ1-1,NA,12,NA,TRBV6-5,CASRADETEAFF,TGTGCCAGCAGGGCTGACGAGACTGAAGCTTTCTTT
TRBJ2-5,NA,15,NA,TRBV24-1,CATSDLKSGQETQYF,TGTGCCACCAGTGATTTGAAGTCGGGCCAAGAGACCCAGTACTTC
TRBJ2-7,NA,14,TRBD1,TRBV6-5,CAGTRGQGSYEQYF,TGTGCCGGCACCCGCGGACAGGGATCCTACGAGCAGTACTTC
TRBJ1-2,NA,14,NA,TRBV20-1,CSARGRKTDDGYTF,TGCAGTGCTAGAGGACGGAAGACCGATGATGGCTACACCTTC
TRBJ2-1,NA,16,TRBD2,TRBV9,CASSVALAGAFNEQFF,TGTGCCAGCAGCGTAGCACTAGCGGGGGCTTTTAATGAGCAGTTCTTC
TRBJ2-3,NA,15,TRBD1,TRBV27,CASSSGGQGEVTQYF,TGTGCCAGCAGCTCCGGGGGACAGGGGGAAGTTACGCAGTATTTT
TRBJ2-4,NA,16,TRBD1,TRBV6-1,CASSEWGQGFRNIQYF,TGTGCCAGCAGTGAATGGGGACAGGGGTTTCGGAACATTCAGTACTTC
TRBJ2-7,NA,14,TRBD2,TRBV7-9,CASTGLAGALEQYF,TGTGCCAGCACCGGACTAGCGGGCGCGCTCGAGCAGTACTTC
TRBJ2-1,NA,17,TRBD2,TRBV29-1,CSVEGLRTASGTSMQFF,TGCAGCGTTGAGGGACTGCGAACGGCTAGCGGGACTAGTATGCAGTTCTTC
TRBJ1-2,NA,14,NA,TRBV29-1,CSVGMVGWSSGYTF,TGCAGCGTCGGGATGGTCGGGTGGTCGTCTGGCTACACCTTC
TRBJ2-3,NA,19,NA,TRBV9,CASSLVEGGRPSGTDTQYF,TGTGCCAGCAGCCTCGTGGAGGGGGGGAGACCTTCGGGCACAGATACGCAGTATTTT
TRBJ2-3,NA,14,NA,TRBV6-5,CASSTGMSTDTQYF,TGTGCCAGCAGTACCGGGATGAGCACAGATACGCAGTATTTT
TRBJ2-5,NA,14,NA,TRBV5-1,CANSLETTQETQYF,TGCGCCAACAGCTTGGAAACTACCCAAGAGACCCAGTACTTC
TRBJ2-5,NA,15,TRBD1,TRBV5-1,CASSLVPGQGETQYF,TGCGCCAGCAGCTTGGTACCGGGACAGGGGGAGACCCAGTACTTC
TRBJ1-5,few,14,NA,TRBV6-2/TRBV6-3,CASNNPPGNQPQHF,TGTGCCAGCAATAACCCACCTGGCAATCAGCCCCAGCATTTT
TRBJ2-5,NA,14,TRBD2,TRBV20-1,CSASFAGGRETQYF,TGCAGTGCTAGTTTCGCGGGAGGGCGAGAGACCCAGTACTTC
TRBJ2-7,NA,15,NA,TRBV6-2/TRBV6-3,CASRKGASASYEQYF,TGTGCCAGCAGAAAGGGGGCTAGCGCTTCCTACGAGCAGTACTTC
TRBJ2-7,NA,13,NA,TRBV5-1,CASRGVEISEQYF,TGCGCCAGCAGGGGAGTGGAAATCTCCGAGCAGTACTTC
TRBJ2-3,NA,13,NA,TRBV20-1,CSARSDRPDTQYF,TGCAGTGCTAGGTCCGACAGACCAGATACGCAGTATTTT
TRBJ2-1,NA,17,TRBD2,TRBV10-3,CAISESGQASGSYEQFF,TGTGCCATCAGTGAGTCAGGTCAGGCTAGCGGGAGCTATGAGCAGTTCTTC
TRBJ2-3,NA,11,NA,TRBV2,CASIRTDTQYF,TGTGCCAGCATTCGCACAGATACGCAGTATTTT
TRBJ2-2,few,12,NA,TRBV29-1,CSVAEGKAELFF,TGCAGCGTTGCGGAGGGCAAGGCGGAGCTGTTTTTT
TRBJ2-4,NA,13,NA,TRBV12-3/TRBV12-4,CASRDSAKNIQYF,TGTGCCAGCAGGGACTCGGCCAAAAACATTCAGTACTTC
TRBJ1-2,NA,15,TRBD1,TRBV25-1,CASSTLVGTGNGYTF,TGTGCCAGCAGTACTCTCGTCGGGACAGGCAATGGCTACACCTTC
TRBJ1-1,NA,15,TRBD1,TRBV5-6,CASSSGTGRNTEAFF,TGTGCCAGCAGTTCCGGGACAGGGAGAAACACTGAAGCTTTCTTT
TRBJ2-3,NA,14,NA,TRBV20-1,CSASRRIGSDTQYF,TGCAGTGCTAGCCGACGGATAGGGTCAGATACGCAGTATTTT